The 18 T cell receptor beta chains below come from one sample, sequenced in a study of T cell repertoires in cytomegalovirus infection. TCRdb passed the reads through MiXCR, listing each CDR3 protein once. The sample holds hundreds of thousands of distinct CDR3 sequences; 22% are singletons and the top ten take over 15%. Sequences were obtained from CD8+ T cells from PBMCs. All receptors come from a human donor in good health (CMV status not recorded). Some clones in this sample may be carry-over from other donors' samples.

This clonotype turned up a few times. The chain has TRBV7-9 and TRBJ2-3, with 9 nucleotides matching TRBD1. V lost 4 bases, J lost 5 bases, and 10 bases stayed unmatched. Per the germline V gene, CDR1 is SEHNR and CDR2 is FQNEAQ (reference sequence). The CDR3 consists of 16 residues. CDR3 sequence: CASSSPGQGGKDTQYF. The CDR3 DNA reads TGTGCCAGCAGCTCGCCGGGACAGGGTGGAAAAGATACGCAGTATTTT.

This clonotype was recorded many times. The rearrangement links TRBV7-9 to TRBJ1-2; a possible D gene is TRBD1 (5 bases). The germline CDR1 and CDR2 sequences are SEHNR and FQNEAQ (reference sequence). Trimming cost V 2 bases and J 2 bases, with 9 bases left between them. The CDR3 extends over 14 amino acids. In DNA form, the CDR3 reads TGTGCCAGCAGCTTAATTGGGGCCAACTATGGCTACACCTTC. Translating gives CASSLIGANYGYTF.

A note on this clonotype: One base away lies a much larger clone, so this may be a sequencing read error. This chain links TRBV6-5 with TRBJ2-3; maybe TRBD2 (7 bases). The CDR3 spans 16 residues. Germline V gives CDR1 MNHEY, CDR2 SVGAGI. The CDR3 DNA sequence: TGTGCCAACAGTTACGGCGGGGGCGACTACACAGATACGCAGTATTTT. This encodes CANSYGGGDYTDTQYF.

The chain joins TRBV28 to TRBJ2-7, with D possibly TRBD1 on 5 matching bases. The CDR3 contains 13 residues. CDR1 and CDR2 (germline): MDHEN, SYDVKM. Between the trimmed V and J ends, which lost 7 bases and 3 bases, there was a span of 13 bases. The CDR3 bases are TGTGCCAGCATCGCAGGGTGGGACTACGAGCAGTACTTC. It specifies CASIAGWDYEQYF.

This clonotype has more than one count but fewer than ten. The V call is TRBV20-1, the J call TRBJ2-1; 16 nucleotides match TRBD2. This CDR3 contains 16 residues. Germline V lookup: CDR1 DFQATT, CDR2 SNEGSKA (reference sequence). The CDR3 loop is CSLGTSGGAVSDEQFF. CDR3 nucleotides: TGCAGCCTCGGGACTAGCGGGGGGGCAGTTTCGGATGAGCAGTTCTTC.

This clonotype was picked up many times. Mismatch with germline at one junction end may stem from a read error. This chain connects TRBV11-2 to TRBJ1-4; no clear D. Germline values: CDR1 SGHAT, CDR2 FQNNGV. The CDR3 sequence is 13 residues long. CDR3 amino acids: CASSLQVDDKLFF. In DNA form, the CDR3 reads TGTGCCAGCAGCCTCCAGGTGGATGATAAACTGTTTTTT.

This clonotype was observed a handful of times. V usage is TRBV7-2 and J usage is TRBJ2-5, with 11 positions matching TRBD1. The V gene end was trimmed by 1 base and the J gene end by 9 bases; junction bases not matched to a gene: 7. Germline CDR1 is SGHTA and CDR2 is FQGNSA. CDR3 length: 15 amino acids. CDR3 protein: CASSLGTGGSAAQYF. Here the CDR3 DNA reads TGTGCCAGCAGCTTAGGGACAGGGGGCTCAGCGGCCCAGTACTTC.

There are many counts of this clonotype. One end of the junction is discordant with germline, which a read error may explain. The V gene is TRBV7-2, the J gene TRBJ2-1; 8 bases line up with TRBD2. The CDR3 has 11 residues. The germline CDR1 and CDR2 sequences are SGHTA and FQGNSA. As DNA, the CDR3 is TGTGCCAGCAGCTTAACGGGGGGGGGAGTCTTC. It encodes CASSLTGGGVF.

This clonotype has ten or more counts. The V call is TRBV12-3 or TRBV12-4, the J call TRBJ1-4; 11 nucleotides line up with TRBD1. The CDR3 covers 14 residues. V dropped 3 bases and J dropped 11; count of bases not matched to a gene: 5. This chain's CDR3 is CASSFSGQGAKLFF. CDR3 coding DNA: TGTGCCAGCAGTTTCTCCGGACAGGGGGCGAAACTGTTTTTT.

This clonotype was found a few times. The CDR3 nucleotides are TGCAGCGTTGAAGACCCCGCCGACAGGGCTAGCGGGGTAAGAGAGCAGTTCTTC. It yields the protein CSVEDPADRASGVREQFF. The rearrangement links TRBV29-1 to TRBJ2-1; 9 positions agree with TRBD2. The junction had 19 bases not matched to a gene; V was cut back by 0 bases and J by 10 bases. CDR3 size: 18 residues. The germline V gene encodes CDR1 SQVTM and CDR2 ANQGSEA.

The rearrangement joins TRBV5-1 to TRBJ2-2; D possibly corresponds to TRBD1 (6 bases). V was cut by 0 bases and J by 9 bases, with 9 bases left in between. The CDR3 consists of 13 residues. The germline V gene has CDR1 SGHRS and CDR2 YFSETQ. CDR3 protein: CASSLVTGWELFF. In nucleotides, the CDR3 is TGCGCCAGCAGCTTGGTGACAGGTTGGGAGCTGTTTTTT.

V usage is TRBV24-1 and J usage is TRBJ1-5; D not resolved. CDR3 length: 10 amino acids. V lost 11 bases, J lost 4 bases, and 5 bases lay in between. CDR1 KGHDR and CDR2 SFDVKD come from the germline V gene. CDR3 loop: CARINQPQHF. DNA for the CDR3: TGTGCCAGGATTAATCAGCCCCAGCATTTT.

This clonotype has a count of ten or more. V usage is TRBV2 and J usage is TRBJ1-4; D uncertain. The CDR3 runs 11 residues. Germline values: CDR1 SNHLY, CDR2 FYNNEI. V was shortened by 0 bases and J by 12 bases, with 5 bases between the two germline ends. The CDR3 sequence: CASSEALELFF. The DNA for the CDR3 is TGTGCCAGCAGTGAAGCTCTAGAACTGTTTTTT.

This chain links TRBV27 with TRBJ2-7, with D perhaps given as TRBD1 or TRBD2 (6 bases each). Deletions cut 9 bases from V and 4 bases from J, with 19 bases between. CDR1 is MNHEY and CDR2 is SMNVEV in the germline V gene (reference sequence). This CDR3 region has 14 residues. The CDR3 DNA sequence: TGTGCCAGGTCGGGGGCGGGGTCGAGATACGAGCAGTACTTC. This encodes CARSGAGSRYEQYF.

There are a few counts of this clonotype. The chain carries TRBV27 and TRBJ1-6; D is possibly TRBD1 (6 bases). This CDR3 contains 14 residues. CDR1 and CDR2 (germline): MNHEY, SMNVEV (reference sequence). Between the trimmed V and J ends, which lost 2 bases and 11 bases, there was a span of 13 bases. CDR3 DNA sequence: TGTGCCAGCAGTTTAGGGGGGCTAAGGACACCCCTCCACTTT. Its protein is CASSLGGLRTPLHF.

This clonotype came up a few times. The V call is TRBV29-1, the J call TRBJ1-3; the D gene is possibly TRBD1 (6 bases). Trimming shortened V by 6 bases and J by 3 bases, and 9 bases separated the two germline ends. CDR1 SQVTM and CDR2 ANQGSEA come from the germline V gene. The CDR3 runs 12 residues. The CDR3 reads CSVNRDGNTIYF. CDR3 in DNA: TGCAGCGTGAACAGGGATGGAAACACCATATATTTT.

Comments on this clonotype: A much larger clone differs by one base, so this may be a read error. The gene calls are TRBV7-2 and TRBJ2-1; D could derive from TRBD1 or TRBD2 (5 bases each). The V gene's germline CDR1 is SGHTA and CDR2 FQGNSA. The CDR3 runs to 16 residues. Between the trimmed V and J ends, which lost 4 bases and 8 bases, there was a span of 21 bases. CDR3 sequence reads: CASSSFGVGDYDEQFF. The DNA of the CDR3 is TGTGCCAGCAGCTCTTTCGGCGTGGGGGATTACGATGAGCAGTTCTTC.

This clonotype has more than one count but fewer than ten. V is TRBV28 and J is TRBJ1-6; weak D call: TRBD1 (5 bases). This CDR3 is built from 11 residues. Germline CDR1 is MDHEN and CDR2 is SYDVKM. V was trimmed by 2 bases and J by 16 bases, leaving 9 bases between them. The CDR3 region is CASSLPGTLHF. The CDR3 bases are TGTGCCAGCAGTTTACCCGGGACTCTCCACTTT.